Presented here are 10 T cell receptor beta chains from one specimen sequenced in a study of blood T cell repertoires in COVID-19. This table comes from immunoSEQ multiplex PCR, and its TCRdb copy is limited to in-frame clones, with some not included. Among under 400,000 clones listed, 87% were seen once. The material sequenced was peripheral blood. These receptors came from a woman aged 25 to 39 with COVID-19, enrolled during active disease.

Note on this clone: Other nucleotide sequences in the sample specify the same CDR3. The chain couples TRBV18 to TRBJ2-5; 7 nucleotides match TRBD1. The CDR3 covers 15 residues. Trimming cost V 1 base and J 1 base; bases outside gene matches: 3. The germline V gene encodes CDR1 KGHSH and CDR2 LQKENI. CDR3 nucleotides: TGTGCCAGCTCACCACAGGGGGCGGGCCAAGAGACCCAGTACTTC. This gives the protein CASSPQGAGQETQYF. Combining the CDR3 with reference TRBV18 and TRBJ2-5 gives the whole variable domain NAGVMQNPRHLVRRRGQEARLRCSPMKGHSHVYWYRQLPEEGLKFMVYLQKENIIDESGMPKERFSAEFPKEGPSILRIQQVVRGDSAAYFCASSPQGAGQETQYFGPGTRLLVL.

The CDR3, as DNA: TGTGCCAGCAGCGGCGGGTCCTACACTGAAGCTTTCTTT. Its protein is CASSGGSYTEAFF. This rearrangement joins TRBV7-2 to TRBJ1-1, with D hard to call. The CDR3 length is 13 residues. V lost 5 bases and J lost 3, with 10 bases in between. CDR1 and CDR2 (germline): SGHTA, FQGNSA.

The gene calls are TRBV7-9 and TRBJ2-1; TRBD2 agrees at 12 bases. Germline V CDR1 and CDR2: SEHNR, FQNEAQ (reference sequence). Trimming at V came to 6 bases and at J to 5 bases, leaving 8 bases not matched to a gene. The CDR3 contains 16 residues. CDR3 DNA sequence: TGTGCCAGCAGACGACTAGCGGGAGTATCCCACAATGAGCAGTTCTTC. Translating gives CASRRLAGVSHNEQFF.

The chain joins TRBV29-1 to TRBJ1-3; a possible D gene is TRBD1 (5 bases). V lost 6 bases to trimming and J lost 4 bases, with 10 bases between them. The length of the CDR3 is 12 residues. Germline V lookup: CDR1 SQVTM, CDR2 ANQGSEA. In DNA, the CDR3 is TGCAGCGTCTTGGGGCAGGGAAACACCATATATTTT. This gives the protein CSVLGQGNTIYF. Supplemented by reference TRBV29-1 and TRBJ1-3, the full variable domain reads SAVISQKPSRDICQRGTSLTIQCQVDSQVTMMFWYRQQPGQSLTLIATANQGSEATYESGFVIDKFPISRPNLTFSTLTVSNMSPEDSSIYLCSVLGQGNTIYFGEGSWLTVV.

The chain uses TRBV9 and TRBJ1-1; D perhaps matches TRBD1 (5 bases). The CDR3 length is 15 residues. Trimming removed 6 bases from V and 5 bases from J, with 20 bases in between. Germline V gives CDR1 SGDLS, CDR2 YYNGEE. CDR3 DNA: TGTGCCAGCACTCCAACTGGACATGTCGGTACTGAAGCTTTCTTT. Protein product: CASTPTGHVGTEAFF.

The genes are TRBV24-1 and TRBJ2-2, with a possible D match to TRBD2 (5 bases). The CDR3 runs 15 residues. Germline values: CDR1 KGHDR, CDR2 SFDVKD. V was cut by 4 bases and J by 0 bases, with 8 bases left in between. CDR3 loop: CATSEPLANTGELFF. In nucleotides, the CDR3 is TGTGCCACCAGTGAGCCACTAGCGAACACCGGGGAGCTGTTTTTT.

In this sample, this clone turned up a few times. The chain has TRBV2 and TRBJ1-5; no reliable D call. Germline CDR1 is SNHLY and CDR2 is FYNNEI. Between the trimmed V and J ends, which lost 8 bases and 6 bases, there was a span of 8 bases. The CDR3 covers 11 residues. In nucleotides, the CDR3 is TGTGCCAGCGGGGAGGGTCAGCCCCAGCATTTT. Its translation is CASGEGQPQHF. The whole variable domain, remainder taken from reference TRBV2 and TRBJ1-5, is EPEVTQTPSHQVTQMGQEVILRCVPISNHLYFYWYRQILGQKVEFLVSFYNNEISEKSEIFDDQFSVERPDGSNFTLKIRSTKLEDSAMYFCASGEGQPQHFGDGTRLSIL.

The chain couples TRBV7-9 to TRBJ2-1, with D hard to call. From germline, CDR1 is SEHNR and CDR2 FQNEAQ (reference sequence). This CDR3 comprises 12 residues. V lost 4 bases to trimming and J lost 6 bases, with 7 bases between them. The CDR3, as DNA: TGTGCCAGCAGCTACTCTCGCAATGAGCAGTTCTTC. It codes for CASSYSRNEQFF. The full variable domain, with the rest looked up from reference TRBV7-9 and TRBJ2-1, is DTGVSQNPRHKITKRGQNVTFRCDPISEHNRLYWYRQTLGQGPEFLTYFQNEAQLEKSRLLSDRFSAERPKGSFSTLEIQRTEQGDSAMYLCASSYSRNEQFFGPGTRLTVL.

The table lists this clone with a few counts. The gene calls are TRBV28 and TRBJ2-7, with 10 bases that match TRBD1. The length of the CDR3 is 16 residues. V dropped 8 bases and J dropped 2; count of bases not matched to a gene: 12. In germline, CDR1 is MDHEN, CDR2 SYDVKM. CDR3 region: CASLTTGTGDPYEQYF. CDR3 DNA sequence: TGTGCCAGCTTGACCACCGGGACAGGGGATCCCTACGAGCAGTACTTC.

This chain joins TRBV9 and TRBJ2-2; 8 bases are shared with TRBD1. This CDR3 contains 16 residues. The trim removed 1 base at V and 5 bases at J, leaving 7 bases unmatched. The germline V gene encodes CDR1 SGDLS and CDR2 YYNGEE. Written as DNA, the CDR3 is TGTGCCAGCAGCGTAACAGGGGGAGTTCGGACCGGGGAGCTGTTTTTT. This sequence encodes CASSVTGGVRTGELFF. Variable domain in full (rest from reference TRBV9 and TRBJ2-2): DSGVTQTPKHLITATGQRVTLRCSPRSGDLSVYWYQQSLDQGLQFLIQYYNGEERAKGNILERFSAQQFPDLHSELNLSSLELGDSALYFCASSVTGGVRTGELFFGEGSRLTVL.